Sequencing of this TCR beta chain was carried out in a study of blood T cell repertoires in COVID-19. About the research overall: The samples span acute and convalescent COVID-19 from the United States, Italy and Spain.

Repertoires were generated with immunoSEQ multiplex PCR, while TCRdb's copy carries only in-frame clones and drops some. Here the sample spans more than 250,000 clones, around 83% being singletons. Germline CDR1 is LGHDT and CDR2 is YNNKEL (reference sequence). There are 14 residues in the CDR3. V was cut by 0 bases and J by 10 bases, with 10 bases left in between. The sequencing input was peripheral blood. The source of this sequence is a woman aged 45-60 years with acute or convalescent COVID-19. The chain recombines TRBV3-1 (or the pseudogene TRBV3-2) with TRBJ1-6; D gene unclear. This CDR3 is CASSQDPRVSPLHF. Written as DNA, the CDR3 is TGTGCCAGCAGCCAAGATCCGCGGGTCTCACCCCTCCACTTT.